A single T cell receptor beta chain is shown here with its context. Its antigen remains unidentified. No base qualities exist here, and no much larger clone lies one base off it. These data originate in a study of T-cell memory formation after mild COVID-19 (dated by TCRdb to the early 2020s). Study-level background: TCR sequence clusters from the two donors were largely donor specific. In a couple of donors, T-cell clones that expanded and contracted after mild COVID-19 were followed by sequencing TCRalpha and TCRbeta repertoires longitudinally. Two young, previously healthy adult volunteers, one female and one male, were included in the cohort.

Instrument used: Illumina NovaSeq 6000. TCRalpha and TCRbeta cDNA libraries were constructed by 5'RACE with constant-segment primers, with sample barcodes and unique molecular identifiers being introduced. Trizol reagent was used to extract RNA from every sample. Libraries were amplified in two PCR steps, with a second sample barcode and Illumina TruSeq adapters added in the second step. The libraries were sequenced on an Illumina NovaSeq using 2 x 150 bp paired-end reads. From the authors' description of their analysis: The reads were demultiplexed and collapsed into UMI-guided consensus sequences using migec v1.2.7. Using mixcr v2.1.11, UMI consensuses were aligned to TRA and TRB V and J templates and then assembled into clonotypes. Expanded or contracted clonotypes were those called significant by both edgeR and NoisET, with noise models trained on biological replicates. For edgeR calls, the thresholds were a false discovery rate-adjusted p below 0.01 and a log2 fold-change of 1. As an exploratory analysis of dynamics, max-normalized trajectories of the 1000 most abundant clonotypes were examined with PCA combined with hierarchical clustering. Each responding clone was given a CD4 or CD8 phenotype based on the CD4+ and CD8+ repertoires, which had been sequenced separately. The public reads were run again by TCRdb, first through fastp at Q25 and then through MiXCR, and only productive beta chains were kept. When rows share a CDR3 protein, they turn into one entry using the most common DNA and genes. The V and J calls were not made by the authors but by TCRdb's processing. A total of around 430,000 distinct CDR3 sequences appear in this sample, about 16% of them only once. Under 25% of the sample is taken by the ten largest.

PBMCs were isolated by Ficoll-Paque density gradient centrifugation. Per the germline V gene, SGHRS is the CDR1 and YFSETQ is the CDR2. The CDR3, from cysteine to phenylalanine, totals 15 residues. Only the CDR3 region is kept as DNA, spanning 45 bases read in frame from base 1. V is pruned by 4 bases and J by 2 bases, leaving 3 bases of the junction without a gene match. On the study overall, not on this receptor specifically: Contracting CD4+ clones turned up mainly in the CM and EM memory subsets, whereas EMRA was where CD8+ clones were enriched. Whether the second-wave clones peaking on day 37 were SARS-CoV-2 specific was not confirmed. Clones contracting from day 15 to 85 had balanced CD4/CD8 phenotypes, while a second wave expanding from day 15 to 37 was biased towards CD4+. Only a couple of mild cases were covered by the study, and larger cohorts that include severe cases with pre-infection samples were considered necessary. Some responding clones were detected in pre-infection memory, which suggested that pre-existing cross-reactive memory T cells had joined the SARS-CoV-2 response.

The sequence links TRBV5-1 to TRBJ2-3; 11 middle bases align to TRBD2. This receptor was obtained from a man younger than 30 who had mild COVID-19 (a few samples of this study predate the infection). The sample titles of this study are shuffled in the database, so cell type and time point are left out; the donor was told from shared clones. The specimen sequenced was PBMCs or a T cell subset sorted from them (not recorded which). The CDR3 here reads CASSQLAGVTDTQYF. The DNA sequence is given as TGCGCCAGCAGCCAACTAGCGGGGGTCACAGATACGCAGTATTTT.